The rows below give T cell receptor beta chains drawn from one sample of a study of blood T cell repertoires in COVID-19. The assay was immunoSEQ multiplex PCR, and TCRdb's table has in-frame clones only and misses some. The repertoire has fewer than 500,000 clones, roughly 89% of them found once; the top ten carry roughly 0.76%. Sequencing used peripheral blood. The source of these receptors is a man between 18 and 35 years old with COVID-19, enrolled during active disease. Both conserved end residues are part of each CDR3. The order of the fields is V gene, D gene, J gene, CDR3 DNA, CDR3 protein. A D gene is named only where the DNA matches it firmly.

>TRBV7-9|TRBD2|TRBJ2-5
TGTGCCAGCAGCCAAGGACTAGCGTTGAGGGAGACCCAGTACTTC
CASSQGLALRETQYF
>TRBV2|TRBD2|TRBJ2-1
TGTGCCAGCAGGGAACTAGCGGGAGGGGAGGATGAGCAGTTCTTC
CASRELAGGEDEQFF
>TRBV5-1|NA|TRBJ1-2
TGCGCCAGCAGCTTGGGCGGGATAGGCGGAGGCTATGGCTACACCTTC
CASSLGGIGGGYGYTF
>TRBV2|NA|TRBJ2-3
TGTGCCAGCAGTGTGGGGTCAGGACTAACAGATACGCAGTATTTT
CASSVGSGLTDTQYF
>TRBV5-4|NA|TRBJ1-3
TGTGCCAGCGGACAGCCCGACTCTGGAAACACCATATATTTT
CASGQPDSGNTIYF
>TRBV5-4|TRBD2|TRBJ2-3
TGTGCCAGCGGAACCTTAGCGGGAACTAGCACAGATACGCAGTATTTT
CASGTLAGTSTDTQYF
>TRBV27|TRBD2|TRBJ2-7
TGTGCCAGCAAGAGCGGGGACTTCGGGGAGTACTTC
CASKSGDFGEYF
>TRBV2|NA|TRBJ2-4
TGTGCCAGCAGCTTAGCTGGAAACATTCAGTACTTC
CASSLAGNIQYF
>TRBV18|NA|TRBJ2-5
TGTGCCAGCTCACCCCGGGCCGGAGGAGAGACCCAGTACTTC
CASSPRAGGETQYF
>TRBV28|NA|TRBJ2-3
TGTGCCAGCTTCCCACAGGACGTGAACACAGATACGCAGTATTTT
CASFPQDVNTDTQYF
>TRBV2|TRBD2|TRBJ2-5
TGTGCCAGCCTGGAGGGGAGCGGGGCCCCCGAGACCCAGTACTTC
CASLEGSGAPETQYF
>TRBV5-4|NA|TRBJ2-3
TGTGCCAGCAGCTTAGGGGGGGCCAGCACAGATACGCAGTATTTT
CASSLGGASTDTQYF
>TRBV5-6|NA|TRBJ1-6
TGTGCCAGCAGCCCCGGTCAATCCACCCTCCACTTT
CASSPGQSTLHF
>TRBV4-1|NA|TRBJ1-4
TGCGCCAGCAGCCAACCCACGCGCAGCGCTGAAAAACTGTTTTTT
CASSQPTRSAEKLFF
>TRBV19|TRBD2|TRBJ2-4
TGTGCCAGTAGGACACTAGCGGGAGAAAACATTCAGTACTTC
CASRTLAGENIQYF
>TRBV18|TRBD1|TRBJ2-5
TGTGCCAGCTCACCCACAGGGGGCTACTCCGAGACCCAGTACTTC
CASSPTGGYSETQYF
>TRBV2|TRBD1|TRBJ2-7
TGTGCCAGCAGTCCCGGGACAGGGAACGAGCAGTACTTC
CASSPGTGNEQYF
>TRBV19|TRBD2|TRBJ2-7
TGTGCCAGTAGCCGGGGGACTAGCGGGAGATTTGGCTCCTACGAGCAGTACTTC
CASSRGTSGRFGSYEQYF
>TRBV24-1|NA|TRBJ2-3
TGTGCCACCAGTGCCGACGGAGCTAGCACAGATACGCAGTATTTT
CATSADGASTDTQYF
>TRBV18|NA|TRBJ2-2
TGTGCCAGCTCACCGCAACTGGACACCGGGGAGCTGTTTTTT
CASSPQLDTGELFF
>TRBV6-5|NA|TRBJ1-5
TGTGCCAGCAGTTACACCACAGGGAGCAATCAGCCCCAGCATTTT
CASSYTTGSNQPQHF
>TRBV3-1/TRBV3-2|TRBD2|TRBJ2-1
TGTGCCAGCAGCCCAGCGGGGTACTCCTACAATGAGCAGTTCTTC
CASSPAGYSYNEQFF
>TRBV7-2|NA|TRBJ2-1
TGTGCCAGCAGCGCCGACTCGAGCTCCTACAATGAGCAGTTCTTC
CASSADSSSYNEQFF
>TRBV6-5|NA|TRBJ1-4
TGTGCCAGCAGTTACGGGAGAGGAAAACTGTTTTTT
CASSYGRGKLFF
>TRBV2|NA|TRBJ2-7
TGTGCCAGCAGTGAATCCCACAGCCAGCAGTACTTC
CASSESHSQQYF
>TRBV2|NA|TRBJ2-1
TGTGCCAGCAGGAAAGAGGCCACCTACAATGAGCAGTTCTTC
CASRKEATYNEQFF